Following are 3 T cell receptor beta chains from one sample sequenced in a study of blood T cell repertoires in COVID-19. The table came from immunoSEQ multiplex PCR; TCRdb's copy has only in-frame clones and leaves some out. Among about 99,000 clones, 70% to 90% were seen once, and the ten largest hold approximately 5.1%. Sequencing was performed on peripheral blood. These receptors were collected from a human donor in a cohort sampled during active COVID-19.

This chain links TRBV6-6 with TRBJ2-7; perhaps TRBD2 as D (7 bases). The V gene's germline CDR1 is MNHNY and CDR2 SVGAGI (reference sequence). The length of the CDR3 is 16 residues. Trimming removed 8 bases from V and 1 base from J, with 21 bases in between. The CDR3 coding sequence is TGTGCCAGCGTGGGGGGGGCAGGGTTTAGTTCCTACGAGCAGTACTTC. Residues: CASVGGAGFSSYEQYF.

The chain joins TRBV5-1 to TRBJ2-7; D is possibly TRBD1 (5 bases). V was shortened by 6 bases and J by 1 base, with 11 bases between the two germline ends. CDR3 size: 13 residues. CDR1 SGHRS and CDR2 YFSETQ come from the germline V gene. CDR3 in amino acids: CASTWTPSYEQYF. CDR3 nucleotides: TGCGCCAGCACGTGGACACCGTCCTACGAGCAGTACTTC.

The CDR3 nucleotides are TGTGCCAGCTCAGAGGAGGTCAATCAGCCCCAGCATTTT. Its translation is CASSEEVNQPQHF. The gene calls are TRBV18 and TRBJ1-5; D is ambiguous. This CDR3 is 13 amino acids long. Trimming removed 5 bases at V and 3 bases at J, with 8 bases between. CDR1 is KGHSH and CDR2 is LQKENI in the germline V gene. The whole variable domain, filled in from reference TRBV18 and TRBJ1-5, reads NAGVMQNPRHLVRRRGQEARLRCSPMKGHSHVYWYRQLPEEGLKFMVYLQKENIIDESGMPKERFSAEFPKEGPSILRIQQVVRGDSAAYFCASSEEVNQPQHFGDGTRLSIL.